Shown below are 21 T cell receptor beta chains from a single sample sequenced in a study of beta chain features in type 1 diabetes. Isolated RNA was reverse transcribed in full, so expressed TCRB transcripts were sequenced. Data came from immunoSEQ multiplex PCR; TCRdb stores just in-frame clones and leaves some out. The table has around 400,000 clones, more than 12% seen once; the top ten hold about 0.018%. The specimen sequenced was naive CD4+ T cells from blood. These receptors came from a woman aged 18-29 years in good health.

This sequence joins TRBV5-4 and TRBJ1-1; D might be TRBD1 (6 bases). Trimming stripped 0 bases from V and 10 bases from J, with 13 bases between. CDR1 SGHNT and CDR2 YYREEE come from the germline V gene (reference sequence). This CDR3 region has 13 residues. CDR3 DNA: TGTGCCAGCAGCTTGGCAGGGGCGCAGTCAGCTTTCTTT. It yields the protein CASSLAGAQSAFF.

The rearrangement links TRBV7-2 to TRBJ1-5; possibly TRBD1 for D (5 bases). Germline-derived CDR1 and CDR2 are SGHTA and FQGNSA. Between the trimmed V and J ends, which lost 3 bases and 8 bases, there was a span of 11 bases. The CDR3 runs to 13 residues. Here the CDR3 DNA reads TGTGCCAGCAGCTTCGATAGGGGTGAGCCCCAGCATTTT. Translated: CASSFDRGEPQHF.

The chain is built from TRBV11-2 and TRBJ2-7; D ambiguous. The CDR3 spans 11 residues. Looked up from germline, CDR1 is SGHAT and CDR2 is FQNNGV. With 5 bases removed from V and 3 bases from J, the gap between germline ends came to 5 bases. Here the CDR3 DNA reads TGTGCCAGCAGCACCAGCTACGAGCAGTACTTC. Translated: CASSTSYEQYF.

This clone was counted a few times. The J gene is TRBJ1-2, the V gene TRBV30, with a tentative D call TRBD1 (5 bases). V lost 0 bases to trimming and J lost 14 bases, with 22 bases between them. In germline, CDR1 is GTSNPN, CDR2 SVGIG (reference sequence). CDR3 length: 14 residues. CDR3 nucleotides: TGTGCCTGGAGTGTACAGGTGGTGGCAGGGAATAGGACCTTC. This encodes CAWSVQVVAGNRTF.

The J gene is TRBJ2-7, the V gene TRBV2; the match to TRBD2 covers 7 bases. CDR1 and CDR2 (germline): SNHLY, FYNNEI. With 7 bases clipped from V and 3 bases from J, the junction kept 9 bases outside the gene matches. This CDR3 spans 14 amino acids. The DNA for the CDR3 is TGTGCCAGCAAGGTGCGGCGGGAGAACTACGAGCAGTACTTC. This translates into CASKVRRENYEQYF.

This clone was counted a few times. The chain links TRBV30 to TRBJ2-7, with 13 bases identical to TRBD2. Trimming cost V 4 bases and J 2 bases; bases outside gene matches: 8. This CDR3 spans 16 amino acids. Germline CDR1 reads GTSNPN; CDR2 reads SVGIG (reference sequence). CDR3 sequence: CAWTPGLAGAAYEQYF. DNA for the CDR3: TGTGCCTGGACCCCAGGACTAGCGGGAGCAGCCTACGAGCAGTACTTC.

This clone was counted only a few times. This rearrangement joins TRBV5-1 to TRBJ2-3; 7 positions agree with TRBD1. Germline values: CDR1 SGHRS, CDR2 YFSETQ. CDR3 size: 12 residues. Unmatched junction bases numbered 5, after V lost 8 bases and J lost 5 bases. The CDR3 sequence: CASTRDRDTQYF. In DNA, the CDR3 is TGCGCCAGTACCCGGGACAGAGATACGCAGTATTTT.

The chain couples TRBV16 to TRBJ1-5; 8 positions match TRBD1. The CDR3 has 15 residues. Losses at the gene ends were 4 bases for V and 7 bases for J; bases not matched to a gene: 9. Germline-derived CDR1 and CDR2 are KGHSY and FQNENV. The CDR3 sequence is CASSRDQGARQPQHF. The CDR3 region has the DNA TGTGCCAGCAGCCGGGACCAGGGGGCTCGGCAGCCCCAGCATTTT. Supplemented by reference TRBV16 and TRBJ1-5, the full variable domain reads GEEVAQTPKHLVRGEGQKAKLYCAPIKGHSYVFWYQQVLKNEFKFLISFQNENVFDETGMPKERFSAKCLPNSPCSLEIQATKLEDSAVYFCASSRDQGARQPQHFGDGTRLSIL.

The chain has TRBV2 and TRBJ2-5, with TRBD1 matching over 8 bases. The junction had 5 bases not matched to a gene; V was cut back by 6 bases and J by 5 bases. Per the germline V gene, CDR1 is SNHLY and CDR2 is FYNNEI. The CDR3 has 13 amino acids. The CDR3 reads CASSGQGRETQYF. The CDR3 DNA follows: TGTGCCAGCAGCGGACAGGGTCGGGAGACCCAGTACTTC.

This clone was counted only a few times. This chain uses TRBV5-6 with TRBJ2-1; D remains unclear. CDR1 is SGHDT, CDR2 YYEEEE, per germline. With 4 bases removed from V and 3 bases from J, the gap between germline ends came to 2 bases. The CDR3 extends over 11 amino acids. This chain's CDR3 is CASSRYNEQFF. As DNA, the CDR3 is TGTGCCAGCAGCCGCTACAATGAGCAGTTCTTC. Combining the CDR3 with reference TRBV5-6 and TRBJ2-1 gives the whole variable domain DAGVTQSPTHLIKTRGQQVTLRCSPKSGHDTVSWYQQALGQGPQFIFQYYEEEERQRGNFPDRFSGHQFPNYSSELNVNALLLGDSALYLCASSRYNEQFFGPGTRLTVL.

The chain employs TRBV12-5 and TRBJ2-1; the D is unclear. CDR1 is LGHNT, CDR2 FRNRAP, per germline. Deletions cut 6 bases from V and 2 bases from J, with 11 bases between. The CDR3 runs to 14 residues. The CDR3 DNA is TGTGCTAGTGGCCAGTTTACCGCCTACAATGAGCAGTTCTTC. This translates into CASGQFTAYNEQFF.

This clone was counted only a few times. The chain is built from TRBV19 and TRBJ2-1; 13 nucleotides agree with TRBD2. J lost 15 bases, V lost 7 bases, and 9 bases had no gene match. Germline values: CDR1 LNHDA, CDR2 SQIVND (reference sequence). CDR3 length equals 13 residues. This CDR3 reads CASIPGLAGYWFF. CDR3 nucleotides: TGTGCCAGTATCCCGGGACTAGCGGGATACTGGTTCTTC.

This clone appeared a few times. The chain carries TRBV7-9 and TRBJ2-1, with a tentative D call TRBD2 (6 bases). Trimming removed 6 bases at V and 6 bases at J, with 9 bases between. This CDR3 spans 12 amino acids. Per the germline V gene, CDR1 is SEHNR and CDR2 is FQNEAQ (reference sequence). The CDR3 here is CASRRDLNEQFF. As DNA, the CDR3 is TGTGCCAGCAGGCGGGACCTCAATGAGCAGTTCTTC.

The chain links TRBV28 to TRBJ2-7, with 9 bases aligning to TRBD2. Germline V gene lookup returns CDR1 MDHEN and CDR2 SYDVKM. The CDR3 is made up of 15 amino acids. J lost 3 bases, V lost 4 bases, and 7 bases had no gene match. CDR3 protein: CASSSVAGDHYEQYF. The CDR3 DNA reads TGTGCCAGCAGTTCGGTAGCGGGAGATCACTACGAGCAGTACTTC.

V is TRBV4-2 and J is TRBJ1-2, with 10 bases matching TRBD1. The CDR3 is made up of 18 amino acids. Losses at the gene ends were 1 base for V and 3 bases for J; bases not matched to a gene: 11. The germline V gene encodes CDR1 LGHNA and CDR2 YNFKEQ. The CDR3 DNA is TGTGCCAGCAGCCAAGTTACGGGAGGACAGGGGGGATACTATGGCTACACCTTC. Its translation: CASSQVTGGQGGYYGYTF.

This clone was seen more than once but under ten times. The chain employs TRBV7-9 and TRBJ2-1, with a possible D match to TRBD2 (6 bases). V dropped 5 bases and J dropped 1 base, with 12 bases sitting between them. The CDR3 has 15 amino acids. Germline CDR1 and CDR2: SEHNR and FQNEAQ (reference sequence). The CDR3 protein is CASSITGTSYNEQFF. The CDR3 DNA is TGTGCCAGCAGCATCACCGGGACTTCCTACAATGAGCAGTTCTTC.

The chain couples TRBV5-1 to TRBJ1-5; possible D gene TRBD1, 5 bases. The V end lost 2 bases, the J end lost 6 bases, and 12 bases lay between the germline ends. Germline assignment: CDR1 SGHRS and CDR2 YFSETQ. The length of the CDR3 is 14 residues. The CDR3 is CASSLGGAGQPQHF. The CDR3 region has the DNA TGCGCCAGCAGCTTAGGAGGGGCCGGTCAGCCCCAGCATTTT.

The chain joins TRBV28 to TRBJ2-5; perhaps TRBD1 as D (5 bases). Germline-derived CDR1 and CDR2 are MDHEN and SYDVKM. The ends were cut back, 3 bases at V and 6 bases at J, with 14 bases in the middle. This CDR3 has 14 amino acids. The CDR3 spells CASSLSGKEKTQYF. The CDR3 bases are TGTGCCAGCAGTTTGTCAGGGAAGGAAAAGACCCAGTACTTC.

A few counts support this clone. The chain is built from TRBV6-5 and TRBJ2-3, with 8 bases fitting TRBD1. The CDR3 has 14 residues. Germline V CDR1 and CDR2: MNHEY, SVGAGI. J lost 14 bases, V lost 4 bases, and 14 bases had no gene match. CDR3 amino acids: CASSSGTGVPILYF. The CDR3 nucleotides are TGTGCCAGCAGTTCCGGGACAGGCGTCCCTATCTTGTATTTT.

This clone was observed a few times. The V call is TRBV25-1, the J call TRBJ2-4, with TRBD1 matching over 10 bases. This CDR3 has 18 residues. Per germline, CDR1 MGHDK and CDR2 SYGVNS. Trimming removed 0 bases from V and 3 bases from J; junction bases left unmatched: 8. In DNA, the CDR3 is TGTGCCAGCAGTGAATATTCGCGGGGACAGGGGAGCAAAAACATTCAGTACTTC. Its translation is CASSEYSRGQGSKNIQYF.

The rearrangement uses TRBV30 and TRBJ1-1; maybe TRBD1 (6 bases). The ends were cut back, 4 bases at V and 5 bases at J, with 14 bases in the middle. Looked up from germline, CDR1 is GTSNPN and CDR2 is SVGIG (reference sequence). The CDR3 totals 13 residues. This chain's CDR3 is CAWNQGTGTEAFF. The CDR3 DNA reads TGTGCCTGGAACCAGGGGACCGGAACTGAAGCTTTCTTT.